These T cell receptor beta chains were read from a single sample in a study of shared clonotypes between healthy human individuals. Clones were read by immunoSEQ multiplex PCR, and TCRdb kept only the in-frame ones, dropping some. The sample holds approximately 810,000 clones, 92% seen once. Specimen: naive CD8+ T cells sorted from blood. These receptors originate from a man aged 30 to 45 in good health. The CDR3 runs from the conserved cysteine through the conserved F or W. The D gene is left open where the match is weak. Clone sizes are given selectively: once, few, many, or a class where the clone is expanded.

j_gene,d_gene,abundance,v_gene,CDR3aa,CDR3nt
TRBJ2-1,-,-,TRBV14,CASSQGGLATTYNEQFF,TGTGCCAGCAGCCAAGGGGGGCTAGCGACCACCTACAATGAGCAGTTCTTC
TRBJ2-7,TRBD1,-,TRBV14,CASSQEQGWIYEQYF,TGTGCCAGCAGCCAAGAACAGGGGTGGATCTACGAGCAGTACTTC
TRBJ1-1,-,-,TRBV28,CASSLYRGVNTEAFF,TGTGCCAGCAGTTTATATCGGGGAGTGAACACTGAAGCTTTCTTT
TRBJ2-7,-,-,TRBV10-3,CAISDPGLSFYEQYF,TGTGCCATCAGTGACCCGGGGCTGAGTTTCTACGAGCAGTACTTC
TRBJ2-7,-,-,TRBV7-9,CASSHPPRVTTYEQYF,TGTGCCAGCAGCCACCCCCCCAGGGTAACAACCTACGAGCAGTACTTC
TRBJ2-3,-,-,TRBV27,CASSLSPAADTQYF,TGTGCCAGCAGTTTATCTCCCGCGGCAGATACGCAGTATTTT
TRBJ2-3,TRBD2,-,TRBV7-2,CASSWSPSGRGTDTQYF,TGTGCCAGCAGCTGGTCTCCTAGCGGGAGAGGCACAGATACGCAGTATTTT
TRBJ2-3,-,-,TRBV2,CARTVTDTQYF,TGTGCCAGGACGGTAACGGATACGCAGTATTTT
TRBJ1-1,-,-,TRBV6-5,CASSIEGNTEAFF,TGTGCCAGCAGTATTGAGGGGAACACTGAAGCTTTCTTT
TRBJ2-3,-,-,TRBV9,CASSVGNPGTDTQYF,TGTGCCAGCAGCGTGGGGAACCCAGGCACAGATACGCAGTATTTT
TRBJ1-1,TRBD1,-,TRBV5-1,CASSLRTGSTEAFF,TGCGCCAGCAGCCTACGGACAGGGAGCACTGAAGCTTTCTTT
TRBJ1-5,-,-,TRBV27,CASNRGGAAGRPQHF,TGTGCCAGCAACCGGGGGGGGGCAGCAGGTCGGCCCCAGCATTTT
TRBJ2-1,-,-,TRBV25-1,CASRTNERVPYNEQFF,TGTGCCAGCAGAACAAACGAGCGGGTACCTTACAATGAGCAGTTCTTC
TRBJ2-7,-,-,TRBV6-5,CASSYSAPYEQYF,TGTGCCAGCAGTTACTCGGCCCCCTACGAGCAGTACTTC
TRBJ1-1,-,-,TRBV29-1,CSVLDRRTEAFF,TGCAGCGTCCTAGACAGGCGCACTGAAGCTTTCTTT
TRBJ2-7,TRBD2,-,TRBV6-5,CASSPRLAGDQYF,TGTGCCAGCAGTCCCCGACTAGCGGGAGACCAGTACTTC
TRBJ1-4,-,-,TRBV7-6,CASRKAGVGEKLFF,TGTGCCAGCCGCAAGGCAGGGGTCGGTGAAAAACTGTTTTTT
TRBJ2-5,TRBD1,-,TRBV15,CATSNNQGRGRETQYF,TGTGCCACCAGCAATAATCAAGGAAGGGGGCGGGAGACCCAGTACTTC
TRBJ1-1,-,-,TRBV4-2,CASSREEGAGTEAFF,TGTGCCAGCAGCCGGGAGGAGGGCGCGGGAACTGAAGCTTTCTTT
TRBJ2-1,-,-,TRBV9,CASSAGDPSNEQFF,TGTGCCAGCAGCGCGGGGGATCCTAGTAATGAGCAGTTCTTC
TRBJ1-4,TRBD1,-,TRBV7-9,CASSPPRGLLDEKLFF,TGTGCCAGCAGCCCACCGAGGGGGCTTCTTGATGAAAAACTGTTTTTT
TRBJ1-5,-,-,TRBV27,CASSHLDQPQHF,TGTGCCAGCAGTCATTTAGATCAGCCCCAGCATTTT
TRBJ2-3,-,-,TRBV28,CASSFPEASTDTQYF,TGTGCCAGCAGTTTCCCGGAGGCTAGCACAGATACGCAGTATTTT
TRBJ2-7,-,-,TRBV7-2,CASSLGLAAPTYEQYF,TGTGCCAGCAGCTTAGGTCTAGCTGCACCTACCTACGAGCAGTACTTC
TRBJ1-5,-,-,TRBV5-6,CASSLFSYSNQPQHF,TGTGCCAGCAGCTTGTTCAGCTATAGCAATCAGCCCCAGCATTTT
TRBJ2-1,-,-,TRBV2,CASSEGQGGLAGVDEQFF,TGTGCCAGCAGTGAAGGACAGGGGGGGCTAGCGGGAGTCGATGAGCAGTTCTTC
TRBJ2-7,TRBD2,-,TRBV9,CASSVDPTSGRYEQYF,TGTGCCAGCAGCGTAGATCCGACTAGCGGGCGTTACGAGCAGTACTTC
TRBJ1-2,-,-,TRBV27,CASRGGGPRGYGYTF,TGTGCCAGCAGGGGTGGGGGCCCAAGGGGCTATGGCTACACCTTC
TRBJ1-5,-,-,TRBV9,CASSYGPDNQPQHF,TGTGCCAGCAGCTACGGACCTGACAATCAGCCCCAGCATTTT
TRBJ2-7,-,-,TRBV5-1,CASSLELTYEQYF,TGCGCCAGCAGCTTGGAGCTCACCTACGAGCAGTACTTC
TRBJ2-1,-,-,TRBV4-1,CASSPSGAEQFF,TGCGCCAGCAGCCCTAGTGGGGCTGAGCAGTTCTTC
TRBJ1-2,-,many,TRBV27,CASSPGLNYGYTF,TGTGCCAGCAGTCCGGGCCTAAACTATGGCTACACCTTC
TRBJ2-2,TRBD1,-,TRBV9,CASSTRTGRSTGELFF,TGTGCCAGCAGCACCCGGACAGGGCGGAGCACCGGGGAGCTGTTTTTT
TRBJ2-2,-,-,TRBV27,CASRPGLNTGELFF,TGTGCCAGCAGACCAGGACTTAACACCGGGGAGCTGTTTTTT
TRBJ2-5,-,-,TRBV27,CASSSLAAQETQYF,TGTGCCAGCAGTTCACTAGCCGCACAAGAGACCCAGTACTTC
TRBJ2-1,TRBD2,-,TRBV4-3,CASSQGTSGTYEQFF,TGCGCCAGCAGCCAAGGGACTAGCGGGACGTATGAGCAGTTCTTC
TRBJ2-7,TRBD1,-,TRBV9,CASSPRPRGTYEQYF,TGTGCCAGCAGCCCCCGGCCCAGGGGGACCTACGAGCAGTACTTC
TRBJ2-1,-,-,TRBV5-1,CASSLGPNEQFF,TGCGCCAGCAGCCTTGGCCCCAATGAGCAGTTCTTC
TRBJ1-3,TRBD1,-,TRBV9,CASSVQGAAGNTIYF,TGTGCCAGCAGCGTTCAGGGGGCGGCTGGAAACACCATATATTTT
TRBJ2-1,-,-,TRBV10-1,CASSGIRGTYNEQFF,TGCGCCAGCAGTGGAATCCGGGGTACCTACAATGAGCAGTTCTTC
TRBJ2-1,-,-,TRBV27,CASSSTTTGINEQFF,TGTGCCAGCAGTTCCACCACGACAGGCATCAATGAGCAGTTCTTC
TRBJ1-2,TRBD1,-,TRBV6-1,CASSENYRGLNYGYTF,TGTGCCAGCAGTGAGAATTACAGGGGGCTTAACTATGGCTACACCTTC
TRBJ1-5,-,-,TRBV19,CASSERTYGQPQHF,TGTGCCAGTAGTGAACGTACGTACGGTCAGCCCCAGCATTTT
TRBJ2-3,-,-,TRBV11-3,CASSLRSGVDTQYF,TGTGCCAGCAGCTTAAGAAGTGGGGTCGATACGCAGTATTTT
TRBJ2-3,-,-,TRBV29-1,CSLEGDTDTQYF,TGCAGCCTAGAAGGGGACACAGATACGCAGTATTTT